These 3 T cell receptor beta chains originate from one sample sequenced in a study of T cell clonality in common variable immunodeficiency. The study, taken as a whole, reports: Fewer deletions and N-nucleotide insertions were reportedly seen in common variable immunodeficiency TCR beta sequences.

Here immunoSEQ multiplex PCR was the method, and the copy in TCRdb shows in-frame clones only, minus some. Altogether approximately 26,000 clones were found in the sample, and no singletons occur. Antigens of these TCRs are unknown. The sequenced sample was peripheral blood mononuclear cells. The receptors stem from a human donor with common variable immunodeficiency.

This clone turned up a few times. The CDR3 goes on 3 residues after the read ends, and that part is filled in from the germline J gene. This chain uses TRBV18 with TRBJ2-7, with 8 bases fitting TRBD2. This CDR3 region has 15 residues. J lost 1 base, V lost 4 bases, and 6 bases had no gene match. Germline V gives CDR1 KGHSH, CDR2 LQKENI. The CDR3 reads CASSLPSGLSYEQYF. Incomplete CDR3 DNA: TGTGCCAGCTCACTCCCTAGCGGGTTGTCCTACGAG. Filled out from reference TRBV18 and TRBJ2-7, the complete variable domain reads NAGVMQNPRHLVRRRGQEARLRCSPMKGHSHVYWYRQLPEEGLKFMVYLQKENIIDESGMPKERFSAEFPKEGPSILRIQQVVRGDSAAYFCASSLPSGLSYEQYFGPGTRLTVT.

This clone came up many times. With the read ending 3 residues before the CDR3 end, the germline J gene is used to fill in that end. This rearrangement joins TRBV29-1 to TRBJ2-3, with TRBD2 identical over 11 bases. The V gene's germline CDR1 is SQVTM and CDR2 ANQGSEA. The trim removed 7 bases at V and 5 bases at J, leaving 8 bases unmatched. There are 14 residues in the CDR3. The CDR3 bases that were read are TGCAGCGCTGTAGCGGGGGGGCCAATAGATACG. It yields the protein CSAVAGGPIDT. The whole CDR3 is CSAVAGGPIDTQYF.

A note on this clone: The read stops 3 residues short of the end of the CDR3; the missing end is completed from the germline J gene. V usage is TRBV20-1 and J usage is TRBJ1-4; TRBD1 matches at 7 bases. This CDR3 region has 12 residues. V lost 6 bases and J lost 8; bases outside the gene matches: 6. Germline V gene lookup returns CDR1 DFQATT and CDR2 SNEGSKA (reference sequence). CDR3 loop: CSARQGGEKLFF. The sequenced CDR3 bases are TGCAGTGCAAGACAGGGTGGCGAAAAA.